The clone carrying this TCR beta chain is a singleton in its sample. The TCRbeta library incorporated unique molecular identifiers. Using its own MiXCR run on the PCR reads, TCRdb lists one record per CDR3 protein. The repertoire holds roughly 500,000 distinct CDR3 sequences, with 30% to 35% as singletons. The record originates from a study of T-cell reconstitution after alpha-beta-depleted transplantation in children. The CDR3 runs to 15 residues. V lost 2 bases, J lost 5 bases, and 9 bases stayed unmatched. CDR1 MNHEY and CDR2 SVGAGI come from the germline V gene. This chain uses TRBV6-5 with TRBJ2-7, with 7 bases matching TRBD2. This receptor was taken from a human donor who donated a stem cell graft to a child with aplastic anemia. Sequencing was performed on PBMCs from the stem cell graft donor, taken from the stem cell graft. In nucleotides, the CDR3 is TGTGCCAGCAGTTACGGGGAGGGGAGAGTAAACGAGCAGTACTTC. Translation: CASSYGEGRVNEQYF.